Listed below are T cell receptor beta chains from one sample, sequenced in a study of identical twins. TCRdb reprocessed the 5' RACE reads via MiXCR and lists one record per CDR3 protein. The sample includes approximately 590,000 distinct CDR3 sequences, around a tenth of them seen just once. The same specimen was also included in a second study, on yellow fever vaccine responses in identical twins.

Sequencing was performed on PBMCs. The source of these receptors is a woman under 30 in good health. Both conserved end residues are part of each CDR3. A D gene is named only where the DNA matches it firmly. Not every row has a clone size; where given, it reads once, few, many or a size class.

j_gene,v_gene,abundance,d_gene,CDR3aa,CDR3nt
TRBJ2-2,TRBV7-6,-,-,CASTRDQGDTGELFF,TGTGCCAGTACCCGCGATCAAGGGGACACCGGGGAGCTGTTTTTT
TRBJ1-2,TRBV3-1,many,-,CASTTGGAMGYTF,TGTGCCAGCACCACTGGAGGGGCTATGGGCTACACCTTC
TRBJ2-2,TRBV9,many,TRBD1,CASSATGTGNTGELFF,TGTGCCAGCAGTGCGACCGGGACAGGGAACACCGGGGAGCTGTTTTTT
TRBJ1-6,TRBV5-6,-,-,CASSSGHKGSSYNSPLHF,TGTGCCAGCAGCTCCGGTCATAAAGGAAGCTCCTATAATTCACCCCTCCACTTT
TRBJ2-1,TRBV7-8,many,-,CASSFRDNYNEQFF,TGTGCCAGCAGCTTCCGGGACAACTACAATGAGCAGTTCTTC
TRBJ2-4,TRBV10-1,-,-,CASSPGHVGGKNIQYF,TGCGCCAGCAGTCCGGGACATGTAGGAGGCAAAAACATTCAGTACTTC
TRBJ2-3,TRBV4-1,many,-,CASSQVGLSTDTQYF,TGCGCCAGCAGCCAAGTAGGCTTGAGCACAGATACGCAGTATTTT
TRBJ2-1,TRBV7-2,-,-,CASSLDSYSTYNEQLF,TGTGCCAGCAGCTTAGATTCCTACTCAACCTACAATGAGCAGCTCTTC
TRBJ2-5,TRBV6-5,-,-,CASRRGLETQYF,TGTGCCAGCAGACGAGGGTTGGAGACCCAGTACTTC
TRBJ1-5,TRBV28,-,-,CASVGIREPQHF,TGTGCCAGCGTTGGGATAAGGGAGCCCCAGCATTTT
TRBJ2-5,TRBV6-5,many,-,CASSWGKETQYF,TGTGCCAGCAGTTGGGGGAAAGAGACCCAGTACTTC
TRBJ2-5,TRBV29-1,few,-,CSVGGLGVGETQYF,TGCAGCGTTGGAGGGCTGGGGGTTGGAGAGACCCAGTACTTC
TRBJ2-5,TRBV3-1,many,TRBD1,CASSQVGDRRLGTQYF,TGTGCCAGCAGCCAAGTTGGGGACAGGCGATTGGGGACCCAGTACTTC
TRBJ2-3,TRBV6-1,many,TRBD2,CASRTSGGASTDTQYF,TGTGCCAGCAGGACTAGCGGGGGGGCTAGCACAGATACGCAGTATTTT
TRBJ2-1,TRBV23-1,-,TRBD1,CASSLMGNRTGKLF,TGCGCCAGCAGTCTCATGGGTAATCGGACAGGGAAACTCTTC
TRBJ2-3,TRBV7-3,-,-,CASSPNGFGDTQYF,TGTGCCAGCAGCCCCAACGGGTTCGGAGATACGCAGTATTTT
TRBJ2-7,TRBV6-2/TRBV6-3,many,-,CTYRVAYEQYF,TGCACGTACAGGGTCGCCTACGAGCAGTACTTC
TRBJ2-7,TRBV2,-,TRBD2,CASSDTSGDSYEQYF,TGTGCCAGCAGTGATACTAGCGGGGACTCCTACGAGCAGTACTTC
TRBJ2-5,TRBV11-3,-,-,CASSFGVGQTQYF,TGTGCCAGCAGCTTTGGGGTAGGGCAGACCCAGTACTTC
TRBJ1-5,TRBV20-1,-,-,CSAAEGVNQPQHF,TGCAGTGCGGCGGAGGGAGTTAATCAGCCCCAGCATTTT
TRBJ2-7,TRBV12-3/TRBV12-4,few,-,CASSWRSSRLEQYF,TGTGCCAGCAGTTGGAGATCTAGTAGGTTAGAGCAGTACTTC
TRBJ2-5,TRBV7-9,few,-,CASSLGPAGETQYF,TGTGCCAGCAGCTTAGGGCCCGCTGGGGAGACCCAGTACTTC
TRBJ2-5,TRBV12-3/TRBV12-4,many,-,CASSFVPPQETQYF,TGTGCCAGCAGTTTTGTCCCTCCCCAAGAGACCCAGTACTTC
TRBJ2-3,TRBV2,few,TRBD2,CASNPAGGATDTQYF,TGTGCCAGCAATCCGGCGGGAGGGGCCACAGATACGCAGTATTTT
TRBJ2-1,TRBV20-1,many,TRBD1,CSARHRDRAYNEQFF,TGCAGTGCTAGACACCGGGACAGAGCATACAATGAGCAGTTCTTC
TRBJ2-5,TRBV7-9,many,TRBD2,CASSRPSGGQETQYF,TGTGCCAGCAGCCGACCTAGCGGGGGGCAAGAGACCCAGTACTTC
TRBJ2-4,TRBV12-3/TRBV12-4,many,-,CASSSFAAKNIQYF,TGTGCCAGCAGTTCGTTTGCCGCCAAAAACATTCAGTACTTC
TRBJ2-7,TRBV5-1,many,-,CASSPERTVYEQYF,TGCGCCAGCAGCCCCGAGAGGACAGTGTACGAGCAGTACTTC
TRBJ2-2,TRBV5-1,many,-,CASTQKGGPNTGELFF,TGCGCCAGCACCCAAAAGGGGGGCCCGAACACCGGGGAGCTGTTTTTT
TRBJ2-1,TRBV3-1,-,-,CASSQGVRRGAFNEQFF,TGTGCCAGCAGCCAAGGTGTTCGCAGAGGGGCCTTCAATGAGCAGTTCTTC
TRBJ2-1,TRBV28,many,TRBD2,CASTYLAGGDEQFF,TGTGCCAGCACTTATCTAGCGGGAGGTGATGAGCAGTTCTTC
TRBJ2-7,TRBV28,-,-,CASSAQGLSYEQYF,TGTGCCAGCAGTGCCCAGGGCCTCTCCTACGAGCAGTACTTC
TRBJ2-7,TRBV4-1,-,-,CASSSGPGSYEQYF,TGCGCCAGCAGCTCAGGACCCGGGTCCTACGAGCAGTACTTC
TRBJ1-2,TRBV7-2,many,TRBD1,CASSSGQGEGYGYTF,TGTGCCAGCAGCTCCGGACAGGGGGAAGGCTATGGCTACACCTTC
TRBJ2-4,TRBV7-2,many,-,CASSFRENIQYF,TGTGCCAGCAGCTTCCGAGAAAACATTCAGTACTTC
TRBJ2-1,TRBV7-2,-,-,CASSLALGYQFF,TGTGCCAGCAGCTTAGCCTTAGGGTATCAGTTCTTC
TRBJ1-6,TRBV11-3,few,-,CASSLSGPGSPLHF,TGTGCCAGCAGCTTATCCGGACCTGGTTCACCCCTCCACTTT
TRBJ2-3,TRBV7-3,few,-,CASSLGPWGGRDTQYF,TGTGCCAGCAGCTTGGGGCCGTGGGGGGGCCGAGATACGCAGTATTTT
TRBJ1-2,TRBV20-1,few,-,CSASPWGADYGYTF,TGCAGTGCTAGTCCTTGGGGGGCTGACTATGGCTACACCTTC
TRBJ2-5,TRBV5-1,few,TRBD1,CASSFGTGNQETQYF,TGCGCCAGCAGCTTCGGGACAGGCAATCAAGAGACCCAGTACTTC
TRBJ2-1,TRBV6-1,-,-,CASTPGPLSMAYNEQFF,TGTGCCAGCACCCCCGGGCCTCTTTCCATGGCCTACAATGAGCAGTTCTTC
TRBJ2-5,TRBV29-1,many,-,CSVMFSWETQYF,TGCAGCGTTATGTTCTCTTGGGAGACCCAGTACTTC
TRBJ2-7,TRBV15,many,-,CATSSRGGEQYF,TGTGCCACCAGCAGTAGGGGTGGGGAGCAGTACTTC
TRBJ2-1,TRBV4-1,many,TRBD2,CASSTGGFVNEQFF,TGCGCCAGCAGTACGGGAGGCTTTGTCAATGAGCAGTTCTTC
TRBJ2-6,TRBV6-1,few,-,CATSSSGGANVLTF,TGTGCCACCTCCTCTAGTGGGGGGGCCAACGTCCTGACTTTC
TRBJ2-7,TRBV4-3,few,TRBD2,CASSRSGGGPYEQYF,TGCGCCAGCAGCCGCTCCGGGGGGGGACCCTACGAGCAGTACTTC
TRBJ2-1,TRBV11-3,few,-,CASSRAANEQFF,TGTGCCAGCAGCCGGGCCGCCAATGAGCAGTTCTTC
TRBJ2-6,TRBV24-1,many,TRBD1,CATSDMTGDGANVLTF,TGTGCCACCAGTGACATGACAGGGGACGGGGCCAACGTCCTGACTTTC
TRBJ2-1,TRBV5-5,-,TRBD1,CASSQRQGIDNEQFF,TGTGCCAGCAGCCAAAGACAGGGGATTGACAATGAGCAGTTCTTC
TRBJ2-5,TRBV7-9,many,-,CASSSGTIETQYF,TGTGCCAGCAGCTCCGGGACCATAGAGACCCAGTACTTC
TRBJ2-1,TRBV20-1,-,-,CSAHRGGEQFF,TGCAGTGCCCACCGAGGGGGTGAGCAGTTCTTC
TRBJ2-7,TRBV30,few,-,CACRGRSSYEQYF,TGTGCCTGCCGAGGCAGGAGCTCCTACGAGCAGTACTTC
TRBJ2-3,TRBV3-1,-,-,CASSQIDTQYF,TGTGCCAGCAGCCAAATTGATACGCAGTATTTT
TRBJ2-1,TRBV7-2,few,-,CASSFQSRNYNEQFF,TGTGCCAGCAGCTTCCAATCCCGCAATTACAATGAGCAGTTCTTC
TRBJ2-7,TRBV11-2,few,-,CASSPLGPVSIAYEQYF,TGTGCCAGCAGCCCCCTTGGCCCCGTATCAATCGCCTACGAGCAGTACTTC
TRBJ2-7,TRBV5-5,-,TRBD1,CASRTGQGRSYEQYF,TGTGCCAGCAGAACCGGACAGGGGCGCTCCTACGAGCAGTACTTC
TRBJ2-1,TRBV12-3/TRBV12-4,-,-,CASSLAGGNHNEQFF,TGTGCCAGCAGTTTAGCGGGGGGCAATCACAATGAGCAGTTCTTC